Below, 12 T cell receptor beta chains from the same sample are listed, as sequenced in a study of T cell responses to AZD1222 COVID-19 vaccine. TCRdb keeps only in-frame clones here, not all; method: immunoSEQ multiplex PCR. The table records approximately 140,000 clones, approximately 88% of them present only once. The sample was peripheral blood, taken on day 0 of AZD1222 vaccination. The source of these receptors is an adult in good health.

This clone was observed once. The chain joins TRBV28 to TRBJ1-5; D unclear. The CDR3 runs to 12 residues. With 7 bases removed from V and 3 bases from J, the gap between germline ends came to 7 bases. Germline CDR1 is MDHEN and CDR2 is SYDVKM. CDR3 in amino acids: CASTQSNQPQHF. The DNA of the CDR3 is TGTGCCAGCACCCAATCCAATCAGCCCCAGCATTTT.

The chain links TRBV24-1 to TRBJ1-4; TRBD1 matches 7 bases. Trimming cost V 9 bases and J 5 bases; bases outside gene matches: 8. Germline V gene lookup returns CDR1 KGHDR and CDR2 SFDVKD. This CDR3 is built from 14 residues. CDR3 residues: CATGTGARNEKLFF. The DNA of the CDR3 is TGTGCCACCGGTACAGGGGCCCGCAATGAAAAACTGTTTTTT.

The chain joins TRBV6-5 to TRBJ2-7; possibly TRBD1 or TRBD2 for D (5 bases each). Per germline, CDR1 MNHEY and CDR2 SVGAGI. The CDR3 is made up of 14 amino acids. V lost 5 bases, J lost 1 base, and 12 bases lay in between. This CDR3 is CASSIRDGSYEQYF. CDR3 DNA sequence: TGTGCCAGCAGTATCCGGGACGGTTCCTACGAGCAGTACTTC.

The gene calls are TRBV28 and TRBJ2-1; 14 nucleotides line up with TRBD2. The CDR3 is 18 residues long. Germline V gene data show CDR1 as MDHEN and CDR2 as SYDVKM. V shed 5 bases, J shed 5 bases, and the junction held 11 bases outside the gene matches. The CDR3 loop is CASSAVGTSGRKDNEQFF. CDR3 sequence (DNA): TGTGCCAGCAGTGCCGTCGGGACTAGCGGGAGAAAGGACAATGAGCAGTTCTTC. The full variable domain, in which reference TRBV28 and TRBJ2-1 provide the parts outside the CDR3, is DVKVTQSSRYLVKRTGEKVFLECVQDMDHENMFWYRQDPGLGLRLIYFSYDVKMKEKGDIPEGYSVSREKKERFSLILESASTNQTSMYLCASSAVGTSGRKDNEQFFGPGTRLTVL.

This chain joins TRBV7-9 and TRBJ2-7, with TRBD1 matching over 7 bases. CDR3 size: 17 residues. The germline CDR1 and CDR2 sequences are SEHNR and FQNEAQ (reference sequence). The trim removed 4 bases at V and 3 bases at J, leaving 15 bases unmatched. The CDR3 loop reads CASSSPPKDRKVYEQYF. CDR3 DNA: TGTGCCAGCAGCTCCCCCCCTAAGGACAGGAAAGTCTACGAGCAGTACTTC. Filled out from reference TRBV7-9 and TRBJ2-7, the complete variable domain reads DTGVSQNPRHKITKRGQNVTFRCDPISEHNRLYWYRQTLGQGPEFLTYFQNEAQLEKSRLLSDRFSAERPKGSFSTLEIQRTEQGDSAMYLCASSSPPKDRKVYEQYFGPGTRLTVT.

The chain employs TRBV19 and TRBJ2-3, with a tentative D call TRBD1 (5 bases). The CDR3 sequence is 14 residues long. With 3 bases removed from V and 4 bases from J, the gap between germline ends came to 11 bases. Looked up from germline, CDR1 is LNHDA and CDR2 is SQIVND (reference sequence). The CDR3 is CASSIQGRADTQYF. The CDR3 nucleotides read TGTGCCAGTAGTATTCAGGGAAGGGCAGATACGCAGTATTTT.

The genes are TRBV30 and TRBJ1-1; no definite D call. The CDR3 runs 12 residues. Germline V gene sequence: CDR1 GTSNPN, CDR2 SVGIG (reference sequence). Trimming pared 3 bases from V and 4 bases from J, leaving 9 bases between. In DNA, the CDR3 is TGTGCCTGGAGAAAGGGAATCACTGAAGCTTTCTTT. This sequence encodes CAWRKGITEAFF. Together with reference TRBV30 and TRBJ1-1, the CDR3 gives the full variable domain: SQTIHQWPATLVQPVGSPLSLECTVEGTSNPNLYWYRQAAGRGLQLLFYSVGIGQISSEVPQNLSASRPQDRQFILSSKKLLLSDSGFYLCAWRKGITEAFFGQGTRLTVV.

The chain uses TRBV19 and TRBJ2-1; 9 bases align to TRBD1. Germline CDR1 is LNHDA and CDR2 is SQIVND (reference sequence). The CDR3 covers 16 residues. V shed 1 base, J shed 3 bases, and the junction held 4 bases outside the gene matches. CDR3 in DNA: TGTGCCAGTAGTATAGGCGGGACAGGGATCTACAATGAGCAGTTCTTC. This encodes CASSIGGTGIYNEQFF. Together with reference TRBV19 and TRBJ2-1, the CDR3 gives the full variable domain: DGGITQSPKYLFRKEGQNVTLSCEQNLNHDAMYWYRQDPGQGLRLIYYSQIVNDFQKGDIAEGYSVSREKKESFPLTVTSAQKNPTAFYLCASSIGGTGIYNEQFFGPGTRLTVL.

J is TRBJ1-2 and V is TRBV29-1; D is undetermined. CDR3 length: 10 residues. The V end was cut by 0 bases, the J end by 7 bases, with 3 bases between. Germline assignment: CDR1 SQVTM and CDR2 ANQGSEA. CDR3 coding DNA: TGCAGCGTTGAAGATGTTGGCTACACCTTC. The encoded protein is CSVEDVGYTF.

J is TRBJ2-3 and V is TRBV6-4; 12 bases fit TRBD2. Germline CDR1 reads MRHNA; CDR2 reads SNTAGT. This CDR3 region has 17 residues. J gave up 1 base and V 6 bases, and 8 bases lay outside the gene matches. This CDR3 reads CASSSGTSGSGTDTQYF. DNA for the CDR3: TGTGCCAGCAGCTCCGGGACTAGCGGGTCTGGCACAGATACGCAGTATTTT.

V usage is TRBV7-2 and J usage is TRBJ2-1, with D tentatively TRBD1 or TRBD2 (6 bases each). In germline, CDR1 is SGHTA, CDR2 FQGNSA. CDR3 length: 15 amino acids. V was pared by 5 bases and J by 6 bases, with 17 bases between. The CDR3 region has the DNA TGTGCCAGCAGCCCCCGAGGGGGGCGATCCAATGAGCAGTTCTTC. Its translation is CASSPRGGRSNEQFF.

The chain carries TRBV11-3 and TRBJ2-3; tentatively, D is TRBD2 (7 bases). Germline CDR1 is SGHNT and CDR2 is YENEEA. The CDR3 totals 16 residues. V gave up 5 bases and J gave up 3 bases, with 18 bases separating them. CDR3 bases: TGTGCCAGCAGCCCCGGACTAGAGGGGGGGACAGATACGCAGTATTTT. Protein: CASSPGLEGGTDTQYF.